A single sample is the source of the 27 T cell receptor beta chains below, sequenced in a study of blood T cell repertoires in COVID-19 (dated by TCRdb to the early 2020s). Libraries were constructed by the immunoSEQ multiplex PCR assay. TCRdb took this table from immuneACCESS and kept in-frame rearrangements with V and J called. Such tables lack part of the clones; where checked against another copy, unresolved V genes explain under half of the gap, and the rest is unexplained. The sample table holds approximately 200,000 clones, of which roughly four fifths were seen once. The ten most abundant clones make up nearly 9.5% of the sample. Source material: PBMCs or T cells enriched from blood (not recorded which). The receptors shown here come from a man aged 35 to 55 who had recovered from COVID-19.

The rearrangement joins TRBV29-1 to TRBJ1-1; 10 positions match TRBD1. V was clipped by 1 base and J by 12 bases; unmatched bases: 11. The germline gives CDR1 SQVTM, CDR2 ANQGSEA. This CDR3 spans 14 amino acids. For the CDR3, the DNA is TGCAGCGTTGAAGGGGGTCTGACAGGGGGCGAACCTTTCTTT. It yields the protein CSVEGGLTGGEPFF.

The chain has TRBV7-2 and TRBJ1-5, with 8 bases lining up with TRBD1. The ends lost 5 bases at V and 1 base at J; junction bases unmatched: 4. The length of the CDR3 is 15 residues. Looked up from germline, CDR1 is SGHTA and CDR2 is FQGNSA. In nucleotides, the CDR3 is TGTGCCAGCAGCCCCGGACAGGGAAGCAATCAGCCCCAGCATTTT. Residues: CASSPGQGSNQPQHF.

The V call is TRBV19, the J call TRBJ1-5; no definite D call. CDR1 and CDR2 from the germline V gene are LNHDA and SQIVND (reference sequence). The CDR3 covers 14 residues. The germline V and J ends were trimmed by 8 bases and 3 bases, with 14 bases remaining between them. CDR3 DNA: TGTGCCAGTTCTCTGACGGGTAACAATCAGCCCCAGCATTTT. Translated: CASSLTGNNQPQHF.

The chain links TRBV6-6 to TRBJ2-7; 7 nucleotides align to TRBD1. Germline CDR1 and CDR2: MNHNY and SVGAGI (reference sequence). J lost 6 bases, V lost 5 bases, and 7 bases had no gene match. CDR3 length equals 13 residues. The CDR3 nucleotides read TGTGCCAGCAGTCGGGGACAGATTGGCGAGCAGTACTTC. Translated, it gives CASSRGQIGEQYF.

As for this clone: This same CDR3 is encoded by further DNA sequences in the sample. The chain uses TRBV5-8 and TRBJ2-3; TRBD2 matches 13 bases. After removal of 3 bases from V and 0 bases from J, the junction contained 1 base not matched to a gene. Germline V gene data show CDR1 as SGHTS and CDR2 as YDEGEE. This CDR3 region has 16 residues. The CDR3 sequence is CASSSGLAGSTDTQYF. CDR3 DNA sequence: TGTGCCAGCAGCTCGGGACTAGCGGGGAGCACAGATACGCAGTATTTT.

The rearrangement links TRBV18 to TRBJ1-2, with a weak D call TRBD1 (6 bases). V lost 5 bases, J lost 4 bases, and 20 bases lay in between. CDR1 and CDR2 (germline): KGHSH, LQKENI. CDR3 length: 16 amino acids. CDR3 amino acids: CASSTAIGDTGYGYTF. The CDR3 region has the DNA TGTGCCAGCTCAACAGCGATAGGGGACACGGGCTATGGCTACACCTTC.

The chain carries TRBV11-2 and TRBJ1-3; D not resolved. V was pared by 5 bases and J by 0 bases, with 5 bases between. Germline lookup yields CDR1 SGHAT and CDR2 FQNNGV. The CDR3 spans 13 residues. The DNA for the CDR3 is TGTGCCAGCAGCCGAGGCTCTGGAAACACCATATATTTT. Translating gives CASSRGSGNTIYF.

The rearrangement links TRBV7-9 to TRBJ1-1; D uncertain. The CDR3 is 15 residues long. V was pared by 3 bases and J by 0 bases, with 11 bases between. Germline assignment: CDR1 SEHNR and CDR2 FQNEAQ (reference sequence). In DNA, the CDR3 is TGTGCCAGCAGCTTCAGTAAACCCATGAACACTGAAGCTTTCTTT. It yields the protein CASSFSKPMNTEAFF.

V is TRBV4-1 and J is TRBJ1-5; TRBD1 aligns across 8 bases. Per germline, CDR1 MGHRA and CDR2 YSYEKL. This CDR3 region has 13 residues. V was clipped by 4 bases and J by 4 bases; unmatched bases: 0. This CDR3 is CASSRTGNQPQHF. Here the CDR3 DNA reads TGCGCCAGCAGCCGGACAGGGAATCAGCCCCAGCATTTT.

The chain has TRBV28 and TRBJ2-7; no clear D gene. The V and J ends lost 6 bases and 3 bases respectively, with 12 bases between them. Germline V gene lookup returns CDR1 MDHEN and CDR2 SYDVKM. This CDR3 comprises 13 residues. DNA of the CDR3: TGTGCCAGCAGACATCCTTTCGACTACGAGCAGTACTTC. Its protein is CASRHPFDYEQYF.

The chain employs TRBV5-1 and TRBJ1-1, with D unresolved. The germline CDR1 and CDR2 sequences are SGHRS and YFSETQ. This CDR3 region has 14 residues. V was cut by 4 bases and J by 2 bases, with 12 bases left in between. The DNA of the CDR3 is TGCGCCAGCAGCAACTACGCGGGTAACACTGAAGCTTTCTTT. This encodes CASSNYAGNTEAFF.

The chain is built from TRBV10-2 and TRBJ1-2; 8 positions match TRBD1. J lost 3 bases, V lost 6 bases, and 9 bases had no gene match. Germline loops: CDR1 WSHSY, CDR2 SAAADI. CDR3 length: 15 amino acids. Here the CDR3 DNA reads TGCGCCAGCAGGGTACCTCAGGGGGCCTACTATGGCTACACCTTC. Residues: CASRVPQGAYYGYTF.

This chain connects TRBV29-1 to TRBJ2-2, with D maybe TRBD1 (6 bases). This CDR3 region has 11 residues. V gave up 6 bases and J gave up 6 bases, with 8 bases separating them. Germline V gene sequence: CDR1 SQVTM, CDR2 ANQGSEA. Here the CDR3 DNA reads TGCAGCGTCGCAGGGGCCGGGGAGCTGTTTTTT. This translates into CSVAGAGELFF.

This clone is a singleton in its sample. This chain connects TRBV18 to TRBJ1-5, with D unresolved. Trimming removed 6 bases at V and 5 bases at J, with 8 bases between. Looked up from germline, CDR1 is KGHSH and CDR2 is LQKENI. The length of the CDR3 is 12 residues. This CDR3 reads CASSVEHQPQHF. CDR3 nucleotides: TGTGCCAGCTCTGTAGAACATCAGCCCCAGCATTTT. Based on the CDR3 plus reference TRBV18 and TRBJ1-5, the full variable domain is NAGVMQNPRHLVRRRGQEARLRCSPMKGHSHVYWYRQLPEEGLKFMVYLQKENIIDESGMPKERFSAEFPKEGPSILRIQQVVRGDSAAYFCASSVEHQPQHFGDGTRLSIL.

The chain joins TRBV4-1 to TRBJ1-2; no definite D call. The CDR3 length is 12 residues. Trimming pared 0 bases from V and 8 bases from J, leaving 7 bases between. The germline V gene encodes CDR1 MGHRA and CDR2 YSYEKL. The CDR3 DNA sequence: TGCGCCAGCAGCCAAGAAAGGAGCGGCTACACCTTC. Its translation is CASSQERSGYTF.

In DNA form, the CDR3 reads TGCGCCAGCAGTGAAATAGGACACCCCCTGGATGGCTACACCTTC. Protein: CASSEIGHPLDGYTF. The J gene is TRBJ1-2, the V gene TRBV10-1, with D possibly being TRBD1 (5 bases). The CDR3 covers 15 residues. Germline CDR1 reads WNHNN; CDR2 reads SYGVQD (reference sequence). Trimming took off 3 bases at V and 6 bases at J, with 17 bases between the two ends.

This clone was recorded only once. This chain connects TRBV2 to TRBJ2-7, with 9 positions matching TRBD1. From germline, CDR1 is SNHLY and CDR2 FYNNEI. Trimming took 6 bases from V and 3 from J; bases not matched to a gene: 15. This CDR3 has 17 residues. CDR3 nucleotides: TGTGCCAGCAGGCCGGGACAGGGAGTCCCGAAGGGCTACGAGCAGTACTTC. Residues: CASRPGQGVPKGYEQYF.

This chain connects TRBV10-3 to TRBJ1-1; TRBD1 agrees at 7 bases. V dropped 3 bases and J dropped 0; count of bases not matched to a gene: 4. The germline V gene has CDR1 ENHRY and CDR2 SYGVKD. There are 15 residues in the CDR3. The DNA for the CDR3 is TGTGCCATCAGTGATATCAGGGGGATGAACACTGAAGCTTTCTTT. It encodes CAISDIRGMNTEAFF.

This sequence joins TRBV12-2 and TRBJ2-1; TRBD2 reflects the table's D call only, with no check against the DNA. TRBV12-2 is reported as a pseudogene. There are 15 residues in the CDR3. For the CDR3, the DNA is TGTGCAAGTCGCTTGCGGCTAGCGGTCAACAATGAGCAGTTCTTC. Its translation: CASRLRLAVNNEQFF.

V and J are TRBV7-8 and TRBJ1-5; TRBD1 agrees at 7 bases. The germline V gene has CDR1 SGHVS and CDR2 FQNEAQ. V lost 5 bases and J lost 14; bases outside the gene matches: 15. This CDR3 spans 14 amino acids. The CDR3, as DNA: TGTGCCAGCAGCCTCCGACAGGGCACAACTAGAAAGCATTTT. Encoded protein: CASSLRQGTTRKHF.

This chain joins TRBV6-1 and TRBJ2-1, with 11 bases lining up with TRBD2. The CDR3 runs 14 residues. The ends lost 6 bases at V and 4 bases at J; junction bases unmatched: 2. The germline V gene has CDR1 MNHNS and CDR2 SASEGT. CDR3 protein: CASSRLAGYNEQFF. The DNA for the CDR3 is TGTGCCAGCAGCCGACTAGCGGGGTACAATGAGCAGTTCTTC.

V usage is TRBV5-1 and J usage is TRBJ2-1, with a possible D match to TRBD1 (5 bases). Germline V gene data show CDR1 as SGHRS and CDR2 as YFSETQ. The CDR3 is 16 residues long. With 3 bases removed from V and 2 bases from J, the gap between germline ends came to 15 bases. The DNA for the CDR3 is TGCGCCAGCAGCTATGGACAAACCAGTACCTACAATGAGCAGTTCTTC. Protein: CASSYGQTSTYNEQFF.

The chain is built from TRBV6-2 or TRBV6-3 and TRBJ2-7; D is perhaps TRBD2 (5 bases). Between the trimmed V and J ends, which lost 5 bases and 3 bases, there was a span of 11 bases. Germline CDR1 MNHEY, CDR2 SVGEGT. The CDR3 covers 13 residues. CDR3 bases: TGTGCCAGCAGTCGGGGTTCGGGCTACGAGCAGTACTTC. Translating gives CASSRGSGYEQYF.

The gene calls are TRBV7-7 and TRBJ2-1, with 11 nucleotides matching TRBD2. The germline gives CDR1 SSHAT, CDR2 FNYEAQ (reference sequence). V trimming: 0 bases; J trimming: 5 bases; junction bases outside the gene matches: 6. The CDR3 is 17 amino acids. CDR3: CASSLASSGRNNNEQFF. For the CDR3, the DNA is TGTGCCAGCAGCTTAGCGTCTAGCGGGAGGAACAACAATGAGCAGTTCTTC.

The V call is TRBV30, the J call TRBJ2-1; TRBD1 might be the D (5 bases). Germline V CDR1 and CDR2: GTSNPN, SVGIG (reference sequence). The V and J ends lost 4 bases and 7 bases respectively, with 23 bases between them. The CDR3 has 16 residues. CDR3 DNA: TGTGCCTGGACTCCCCCGAGTGGTTCAGGGATTAATGAGCAGTTCTTC. This gives the protein CAWTPPSGSGINEQFF.

Of note for this clone: Other nucleotide sequences in the sample specify the same CDR3. The chain uses TRBV7-2 and TRBJ2-2; no firm D call. CDR3 length: 12 residues. Deletions cut 4 bases from V and 5 bases from J, with 5 bases between. The germline CDR1 and CDR2 sequences are SGHTA and FQGNSA. This chain's CDR3 is CASSSRTGELFF. The CDR3 DNA sequence: TGTGCCAGCAGCTCCCGGACCGGGGAGCTGTTTTTT.

The rearrangement joins TRBV2 to TRBJ1-2; 7 nucleotides line up with TRBD1. CDR1 and CDR2 from the germline V gene are SNHLY and FYNNEI. The V and J ends lost 4 bases and 2 bases, in that order; junction bases with no gene match: 4. The CDR3 totals 14 residues. The CDR3 DNA is TGTGCCAGCAGTGTCCGGGACAGAAACTATGGCTACACCTTC. It translates to CASSVRDRNYGYTF.